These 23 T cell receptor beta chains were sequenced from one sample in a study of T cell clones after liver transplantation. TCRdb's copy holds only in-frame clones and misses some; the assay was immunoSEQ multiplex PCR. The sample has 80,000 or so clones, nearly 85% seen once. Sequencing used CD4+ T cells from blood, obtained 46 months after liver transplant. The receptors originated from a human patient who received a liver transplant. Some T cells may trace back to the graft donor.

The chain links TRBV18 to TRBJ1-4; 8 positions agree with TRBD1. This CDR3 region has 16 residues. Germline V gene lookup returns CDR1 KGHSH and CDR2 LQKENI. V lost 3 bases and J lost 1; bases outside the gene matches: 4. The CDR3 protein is CASSPVQGVTNEKLFF. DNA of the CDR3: TGTGCCAGCTCACCGGTACAGGGGGTAACTAATGAAAAACTGTTTTTT.

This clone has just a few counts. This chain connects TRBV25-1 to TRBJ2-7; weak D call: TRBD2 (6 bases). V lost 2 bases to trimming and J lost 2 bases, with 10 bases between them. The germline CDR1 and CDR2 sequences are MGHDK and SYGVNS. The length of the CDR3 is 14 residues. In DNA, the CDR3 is TGTGCCAGCAGTGAAGGGAGGCCCCCCTACGAGCAGTACTTC. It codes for CASSEGRPPYEQYF.

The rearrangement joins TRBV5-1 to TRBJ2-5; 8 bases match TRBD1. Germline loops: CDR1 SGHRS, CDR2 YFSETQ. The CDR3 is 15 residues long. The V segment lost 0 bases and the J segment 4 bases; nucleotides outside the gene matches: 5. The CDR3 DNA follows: TGCGCCAGCAGCTTGGGCGGTCAGGGGGCAGAGACCCAGTACTTC. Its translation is CASSLGGQGAETQYF.

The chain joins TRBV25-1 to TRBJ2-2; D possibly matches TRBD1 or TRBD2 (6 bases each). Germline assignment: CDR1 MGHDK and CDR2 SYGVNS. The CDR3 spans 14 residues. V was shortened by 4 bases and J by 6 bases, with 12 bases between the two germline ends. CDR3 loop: CASSAGARAGELFF. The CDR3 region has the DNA TGTGCCAGCAGTGCGGGGGCCCGAGCCGGGGAGCTGTTTTTT.

The CDR3 DNA is TGCGCCAGCAGCCGAGCCGGACAGGGGATCAACACCGGGGAGCTGTTTTTT. This translates into CASSRAGQGINTGELFF. This chain joins TRBV5-1 and TRBJ2-2, with TRBD1 matching 9 bases. Germline loops: CDR1 SGHRS, CDR2 YFSETQ. The CDR3 runs to 17 residues. V lost 4 bases and J lost 2; bases outside the gene matches: 9.

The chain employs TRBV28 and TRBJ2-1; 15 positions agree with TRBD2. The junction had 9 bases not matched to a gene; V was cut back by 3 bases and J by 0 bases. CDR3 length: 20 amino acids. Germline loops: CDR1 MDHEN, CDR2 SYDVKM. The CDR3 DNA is TGTGCCAGCAGTTTTTGGGCGGGACTAGCGGGAGGCGTCTCCTACAATGAGCAGTTCTTC. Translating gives CASSFWAGLAGGVSYNEQFF.

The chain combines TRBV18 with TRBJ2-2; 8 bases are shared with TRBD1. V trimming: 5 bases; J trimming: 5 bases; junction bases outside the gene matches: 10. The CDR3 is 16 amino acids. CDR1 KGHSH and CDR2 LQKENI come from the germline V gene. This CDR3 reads CASSSLRTGLTGELFF. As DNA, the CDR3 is TGTGCCAGCTCATCTTTACGGACAGGGCTTACCGGGGAGCTGTTTTTT.

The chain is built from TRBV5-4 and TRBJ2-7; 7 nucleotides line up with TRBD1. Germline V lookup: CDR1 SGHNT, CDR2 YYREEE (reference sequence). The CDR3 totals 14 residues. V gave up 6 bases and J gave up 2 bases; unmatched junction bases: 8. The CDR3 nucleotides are TGTGCCAGCACCCGGACAGGCGGAACCTACGAGCAGTACTTC. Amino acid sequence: CASTRTGGTYEQYF.

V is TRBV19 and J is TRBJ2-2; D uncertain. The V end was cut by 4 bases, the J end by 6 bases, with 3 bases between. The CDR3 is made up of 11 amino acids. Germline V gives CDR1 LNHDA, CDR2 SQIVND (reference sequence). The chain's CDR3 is CASSKSGELFF. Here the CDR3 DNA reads TGTGCCAGTAGTAAGTCCGGGGAGCTGTTTTTT.

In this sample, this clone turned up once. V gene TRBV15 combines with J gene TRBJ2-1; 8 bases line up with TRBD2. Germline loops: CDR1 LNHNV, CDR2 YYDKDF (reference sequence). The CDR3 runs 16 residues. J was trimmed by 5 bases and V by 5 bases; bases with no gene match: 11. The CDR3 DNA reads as TGTGCCACCAGCCGAACCCGGCGAGCGGGAGACAATGAGCAGTTCTTC. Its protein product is CATSRTRRAGDNEQFF.

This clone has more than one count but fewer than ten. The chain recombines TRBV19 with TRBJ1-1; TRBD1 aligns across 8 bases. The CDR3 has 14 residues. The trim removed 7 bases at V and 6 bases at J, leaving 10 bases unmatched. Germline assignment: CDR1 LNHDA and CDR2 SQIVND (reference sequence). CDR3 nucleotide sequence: TGTGCCAGTATCTCCGGGACAGGCCGCCCTGAAGCTTTCTTT. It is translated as CASISGTGRPEAFF.

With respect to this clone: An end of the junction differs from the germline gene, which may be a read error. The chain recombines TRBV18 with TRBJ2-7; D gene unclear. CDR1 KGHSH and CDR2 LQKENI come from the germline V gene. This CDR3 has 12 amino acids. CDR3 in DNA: TGTGCCAGCTCAGCACCCTTTTACGAGCAGTACTTC. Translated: CASSAPFYEQYF.

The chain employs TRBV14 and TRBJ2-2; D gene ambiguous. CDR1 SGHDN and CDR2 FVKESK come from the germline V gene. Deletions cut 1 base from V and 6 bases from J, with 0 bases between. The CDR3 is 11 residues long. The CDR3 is CASSQAGELFF. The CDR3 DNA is TGTGCCAGCAGCCAAGCCGGGGAGCTGTTTTTT.

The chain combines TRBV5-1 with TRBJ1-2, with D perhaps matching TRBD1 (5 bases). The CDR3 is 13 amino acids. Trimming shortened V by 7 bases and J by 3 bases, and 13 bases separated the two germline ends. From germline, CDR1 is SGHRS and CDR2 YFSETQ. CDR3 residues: CASRDGLDYGYTF. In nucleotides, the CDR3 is TGCGCCAGCCGGGACGGCCTTGACTATGGCTACACCTTC.

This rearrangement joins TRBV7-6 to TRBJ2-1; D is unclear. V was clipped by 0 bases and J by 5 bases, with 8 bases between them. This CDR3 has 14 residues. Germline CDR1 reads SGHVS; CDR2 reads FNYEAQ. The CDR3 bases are TGTGCCAGCAGCTTAGCGCGTCTTAACAATGAGCAGTTCTTC. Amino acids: CASSLARLNNEQFF. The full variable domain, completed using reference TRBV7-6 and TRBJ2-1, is GAGVSQSPRYKVTKRGQDVALRCDPISGHVSLYWYRQALGQGPEFLTYFNYEAQQDKSGLPNDRFSAERPEGSISTLTIQRTEQRDSAMYRCASSLARLNNEQFFGPGTRLTVL.

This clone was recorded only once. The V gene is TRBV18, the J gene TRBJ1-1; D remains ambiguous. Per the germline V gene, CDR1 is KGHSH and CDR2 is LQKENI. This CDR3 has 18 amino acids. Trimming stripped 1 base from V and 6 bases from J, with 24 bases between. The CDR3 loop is CASSPRRTRFKGHAEAFF. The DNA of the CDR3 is TGTGCCAGCTCACCACGAAGGACCCGCTTTAAAGGCCACGCTGAAGCTTTCTTT.

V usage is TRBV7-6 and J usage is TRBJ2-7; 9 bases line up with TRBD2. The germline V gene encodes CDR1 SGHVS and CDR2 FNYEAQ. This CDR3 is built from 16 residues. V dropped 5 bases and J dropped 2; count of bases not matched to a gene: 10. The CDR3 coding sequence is TGTGCCAGCAGCCGACTAGCGGTAATGGATCCCTACGAGCAGTACTTC. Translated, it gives CASSRLAVMDPYEQYF. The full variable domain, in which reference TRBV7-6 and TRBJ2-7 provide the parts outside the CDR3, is GAGVSQSPRYKVTKRGQDVALRCDPISGHVSLYWYRQALGQGPEFLTYFNYEAQQDKSGLPNDRFSAERPEGSISTLTIQRTEQRDSAMYRCASSRLAVMDPYEQYFGPGTRLTVT.

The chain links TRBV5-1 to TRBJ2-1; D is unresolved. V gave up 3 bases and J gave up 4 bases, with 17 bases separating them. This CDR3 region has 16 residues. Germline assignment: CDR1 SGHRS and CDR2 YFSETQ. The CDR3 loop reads CASSSNPPALYNEQFF. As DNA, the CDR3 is TGCGCCAGCAGCTCCAACCCTCCCGCTTTATACAATGAGCAGTTCTTC.

CDR3 region: CASSLEGRVLEQYF. The CDR3 nucleotides read TGCGCCAGCAGCTTGGAGGGCAGGGTGTTGGAGCAGTACTTC. The chain is built from TRBV5-1 and TRBJ2-7; perhaps TRBD1 as D (5 bases). The CDR3 is 14 residues long. Trimming removed 0 bases from V and 7 bases from J, with 14 bases in between. The germline V gene encodes CDR1 SGHRS and CDR2 YFSETQ.

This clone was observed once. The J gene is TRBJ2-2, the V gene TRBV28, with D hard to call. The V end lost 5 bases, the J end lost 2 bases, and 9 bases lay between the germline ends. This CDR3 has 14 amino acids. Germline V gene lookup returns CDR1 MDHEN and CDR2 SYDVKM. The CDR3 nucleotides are TGTGCCAGCAGTGGAGTGATTAACACCGGGGAGCTGTTTTTT. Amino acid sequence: CASSGVINTGELFF.

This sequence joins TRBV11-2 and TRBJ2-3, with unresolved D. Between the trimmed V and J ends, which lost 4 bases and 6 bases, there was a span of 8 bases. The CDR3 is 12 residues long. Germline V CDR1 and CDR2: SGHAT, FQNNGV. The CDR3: CASSSRVDTQYF. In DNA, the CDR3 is TGTGCCAGCAGCTCCCGCGTGGATACGCAGTATTTT.

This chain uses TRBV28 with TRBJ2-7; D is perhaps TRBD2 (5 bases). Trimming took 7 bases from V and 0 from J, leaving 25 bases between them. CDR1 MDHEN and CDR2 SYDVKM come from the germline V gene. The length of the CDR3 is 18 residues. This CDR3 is CASNTPGRRVPNSYEQYF. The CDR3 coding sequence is TGTGCCAGCAATACCCCGGGAAGAAGGGTCCCAAACTCCTACGAGCAGTACTTC.

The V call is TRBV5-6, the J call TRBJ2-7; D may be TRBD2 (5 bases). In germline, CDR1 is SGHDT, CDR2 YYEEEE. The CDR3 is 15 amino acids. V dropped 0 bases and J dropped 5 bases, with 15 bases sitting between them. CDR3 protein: CASSLAGVGWDEQYF. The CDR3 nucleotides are TGTGCCAGCAGCTTGGCCGGGGTGGGGTGGGACGAGCAGTACTTC.